This record concerns one T cell receptor (beta chain) sequence. The CDR3 runs 15 residues. The germline V gene has CDR1 DFQATT and CDR2 SNEGSKA (reference sequence). J was trimmed by 2 bases and V by 5 bases; bases with no gene match: 11. This sample is part of a study of identical twins. From the 5' RACE reads, TCRdb called clonotypes with MiXCR, one entry per CDR3 protein. The table has 430,000 or so distinct CDR3 sequences, 20% to 25% seen once. A further study also used this sample, focusing on T cells expressing NK-cell markers.

The clonotype comes from a woman between 18 and 29 years old in good health. Source material: CD4+ T cells sorted from blood. The chain joins TRBV20-1 to TRBJ2-5, with 7 bases identical to TRBD2. The CDR3 DNA is TGCAGTGCTGGTACCTTAGCGGGCACTCAAGAGACCCAGTACTTC. Its protein is CSAGTLAGTQETQYF.